The source of this TCR beta chain is a study of identifying expanded T cells in peripheral blood. The table came from immunoSEQ multiplex PCR; TCRdb's copy has only in-frame clones and leaves some out. The table lists 90,000 or so clones, around 88% of them singletons, with roughly 5.5% in the top ten. Study observations and caveats: About 1.3 clones differed between technical replicates, versus approximately 16 and 20 over time.

Germline V gene sequence: CDR1 SGHTA, CDR2 FQGTGA. Trimming left V 2 bases short and J 8 bases short, with 12 bases between. CDR3 length: 13 amino acids. About this clone itself: Antigen specificity is unknown.

Sequencing was carried out using blood. The chain employs TRBV7-3 and TRBJ1-2; D may be TRBD1 (5 bases). The sequence came from a person aged 18 to 75 in good health. The DNA for the CDR3 is TGTGCCAGCAGCTTATCGCAGGGCGAAGGCTACACCTTC. Amino acids: CASSLSQGEGYTF.